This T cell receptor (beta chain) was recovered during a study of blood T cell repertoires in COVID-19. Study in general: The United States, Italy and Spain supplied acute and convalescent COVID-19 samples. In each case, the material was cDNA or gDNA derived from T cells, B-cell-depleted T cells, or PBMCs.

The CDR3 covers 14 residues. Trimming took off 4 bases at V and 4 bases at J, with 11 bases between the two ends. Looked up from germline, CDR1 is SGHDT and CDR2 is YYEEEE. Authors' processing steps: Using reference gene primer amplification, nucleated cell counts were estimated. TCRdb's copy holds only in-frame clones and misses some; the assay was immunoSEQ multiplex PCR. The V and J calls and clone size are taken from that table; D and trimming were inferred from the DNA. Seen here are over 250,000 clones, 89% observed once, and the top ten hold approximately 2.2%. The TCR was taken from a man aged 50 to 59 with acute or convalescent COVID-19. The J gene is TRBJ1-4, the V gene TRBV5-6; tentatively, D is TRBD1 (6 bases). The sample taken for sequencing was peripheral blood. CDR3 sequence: CASSLQGFNEKLFF. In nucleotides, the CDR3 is TGTGCCAGCAGCCTACAGGGTTTTAATGAAAAACTGTTTTTT.